Presented here are 24 T cell receptor beta chains from one specimen sequenced in a study of blood T cells in healthy people across ages (dated by TCRdb to the mid-2010s). The library was built by means of 5' RACE. A second roughly 6 to 12 cycle PCR used a sample-barcoded 5' primer and a J-beta primer mix. Clones were called with MiXCR by TCRdb after fastp trimmed the public reads at Q25, and only in-frame beta chains were retained. Rows are unified per CDR3 protein, each entry keeping the most common DNA and genes. Counted in this sample were fewer than 2 million distinct CDR3 sequences; roughly 43% of them appeared once. The top ten constitute 20% to 25% of the sample. Sequencing input: blood. Every receptor here comes from a human donor in good health.

The V and J genes are TRBV20-1 and TRBJ2-3, with 7 nucleotides matching TRBD2. V shed 6 bases, J shed 8 bases, and the junction held 11 bases outside the gene matches. Germline V CDR1 and CDR2: DFQATT, SNEGSKA (reference sequence). CDR3 length equals 13 residues. The CDR3 sequence: CSANPGGEGTQYF. DNA of the CDR3: TGCAGTGCCAACCCGGGCGGGGAGGGTACGCAGTATTTT.

The sample holds one count of this clonotype. This rearrangement joins TRBV12-3 or TRBV12-4 to TRBJ2-1, with 11 bases fitting TRBD1. J gave up 9 bases and V 5 bases, and 9 bases lay outside the gene matches. The CDR3 loop spans 15 amino acids. CDR3: CASSPAPGQGVEQFF. The CDR3 nucleotides read TGTGCCAGCAGTCCCGCCCCGGGACAGGGGGTTGAGCAGTTCTTC.

The chain links TRBV11-2 to TRBJ2-7; D uncertain. The CDR3 runs to 12 residues. V shed 8 bases and J shed 7 bases, with 15 bases lying between them. Germline V gene lookup returns CDR1 SGHAT and CDR2 FQNNGV. The DNA for the CDR3 is TGTGCCAGCGGGGTAAACCGACCAGAGCAGTACTTC. Its translation: CASGVNRPEQYF.

The rearrangement links TRBV18 to TRBJ2-1; 10 bases agree with TRBD1. The CDR3 sequence is 15 residues long. The V gene end was trimmed by 3 bases and the J gene end by 8 bases; junction bases not matched to a gene: 7. Germline loops: CDR1 KGHSH, CDR2 LQKENI. In DNA, the CDR3 is TGTGCCAGCTCACCCGGACAGGGGGTAAGCTATGAGCAGTTCTTC. Amino acid sequence: CASSPGQGVSYEQFF. The full variable domain, in which reference TRBV18 and TRBJ2-1 provide the parts outside the CDR3, is NAGVMQNPRHLVRRRGQEARLRCSPMKGHSHVYWYRQLPEEGLKFMVYLQKENIIDESGMPKERFSAEFPKEGPSILRIQQVVRGDSAAYFCASSPGQGVSYEQFFGPGTRLTVL.

In its sample, this clonotype was seen a few times. The gene calls are TRBV3-1 and TRBJ1-5; tentatively, D is TRBD1 (5 bases). V lost 4 bases and J lost 8, with 12 bases in between. Germline CDR1 LGHDT, CDR2 YNNKEL (reference sequence). This CDR3 has 13 residues. The CDR3 coding sequence is TGTGCCAGCAGCCCCCTGGGGGTCAAGCCCCAGCATTTT. This sequence encodes CASSPLGVKPQHF.

The chain's CDR3 is CASSLTTSGGALADTQYF. CDR3 DNA sequence: TGTGCCAGCAGCCTCACGACTAGCGGGGGGGCCTTGGCAGATACGCAGTATTTT. The chain employs TRBV7-9 and TRBJ2-3; TRBD2 matches at 14 bases. V gave up 5 bases and J gave up 4 bases; unmatched junction bases: 11. Germline CDR1 is SEHNR and CDR2 is FQNEAQ (reference sequence). The CDR3 covers 18 residues. The whole variable domain, remainder taken from reference TRBV7-9 and TRBJ2-3, is DTGVSQNPRHKITKRGQNVTFRCDPISEHNRLYWYRQTLGQGPEFLTYFQNEAQLEKSRLLSDRFSAERPKGSFSTLEIQRTEQGDSAMYLCASSLTTSGGALADTQYFGPGTRLTVL.

The V call is TRBV15, the J call TRBJ2-1; no clear D. Germline lookup yields CDR1 LNHNV and CDR2 YYDKDF (reference sequence). Trimming took off 0 bases at V and 8 bases at J, with 11 bases between the two ends. The CDR3 loop spans 14 amino acids. The CDR3 nucleotides read TGTGCCACCAGCAGAGAGTCGTTCGGGTATGAGCAGTTCTTC. Translating gives CATSRESFGYEQFF.

This clonotype was recorded a few times. J is TRBJ1-2 and V is TRBV6-2 or TRBV6-3; D is possibly TRBD1 (5 bases). Germline CDR1 and CDR2: MNHEY and SVGEGT. The CDR3 runs to 16 residues. The V and J ends lost 7 bases and 4 bases respectively, with 22 bases between them. CDR3 region: CASTFRQNRPSYGYTF. DNA for the CDR3: TGTGCCAGCACCTTTCGACAGAACCGACCCTCCTATGGCTACACCTTC.

This clonotype occurred many times. CDR3 region: CSARLRVRDTQYF. The CDR3 DNA is TGCAGTGCTAGATTGAGGGTTAGAGATACGCAGTATTTT. The gene calls are TRBV20-1 and TRBJ2-3, with TRBD2 as a possible D gene (5 bases). Trimming stripped 2 bases from V and 5 bases from J, with 11 bases between. Germline V lookup: CDR1 DFQATT, CDR2 SNEGSKA (reference sequence). The CDR3 has 13 residues.

This clonotype occurred many times. CDR3 DNA: TGTGCCAGCAGTTTGGGGGCACCCCCAGGGGAGCAGTACTTC. This codes for CASSLGAPPGEQYF. The chain couples TRBV12-3 or TRBV12-4 to TRBJ2-7; tentatively, D is TRBD1 (6 bases). The CDR3 runs 14 residues. The ends were cut back, 3 bases at V and 7 bases at J, with 16 bases in the middle.

This clonotype has a handful of counts. The chain couples TRBV15 to TRBJ2-7; D assignment may be TRBD1 or TRBD2 (6 bases each). The CDR3 has 14 amino acids. Per the germline V gene, CDR1 is LNHNV and CDR2 is YYDKDF (reference sequence). Trimming left V 3 bases short and J 2 bases short, with 11 bases between. The CDR3 loop reads CATSRVGGPYEQYF. The CDR3 nucleotides are TGTGCCACCAGCAGGGTTGGGGGGCCCTACGAGCAGTACTTC.

This chain joins TRBV7-2 and TRBJ2-4, with D possibly being TRBD2 (6 bases). The CDR3 spans 16 residues. Trimming shortened V by 4 bases and J by 4 bases, and 17 bases separated the two germline ends. Per the germline V gene, CDR1 is SGHTA and CDR2 is FQGNSA. The CDR3 sequence: CASSWDFTGAKNIQYF. As DNA, the CDR3 is TGTGCCAGCAGCTGGGACTTCACAGGCGCTAAAAACATTCAGTACTTC.

The chain combines TRBV7-9 with TRBJ1-1, with 8 nucleotides matching TRBD1. With V trimmed by 5 bases and J by 7 bases, 12 bases remained unmatched. Germline V lookup: CDR1 SEHNR, CDR2 FQNEAQ (reference sequence). CDR3 length: 15 amino acids. This chain's CDR3 is CASSPLSGGPYEAFF. The CDR3 DNA reads TGTGCCAGCAGCCCCCTTTCAGGGGGCCCTTATGAAGCTTTCTTT.

A note on this clonotype: One junction end disagrees with the germline gene, perhaps due to a read error. CDR3 loop: CSARGYGYSPPHF. CDR3 DNA: TGCAGTGCTAGAGGGTATGGTTATTCACCCCCCCACTTT. The rearrangement joins TRBV20-1 to TRBJ1-6, with D uncertain. This CDR3 contains 13 residues. Germline V gene sequence: CDR1 DFQATT, CDR2 SNEGSKA (reference sequence).

This clonotype has only a few counts. The chain joins TRBV18 to TRBJ1-4; no reliable D call. CDR1 is KGHSH, CDR2 LQKENI, per germline. The ends were cut back, 5 bases at V and 0 bases at J, with 16 bases in the middle. There are 17 residues in the CDR3. The CDR3 sequence is CASSSNSPFTTNEKLFF. In DNA, the CDR3 is TGTGCCAGCTCATCCAACAGCCCTTTTACAACTAATGAAAAACTGTTTTTT.

The rearrangement joins TRBV28 to TRBJ2-2; D is ambiguous. Trimming took 3 bases from V and 7 from J, leaving 6 bases between them. Germline V gives CDR1 MDHEN, CDR2 SYDVKM. The CDR3 length is 12 residues. The CDR3 protein is CASSFRDGELFF. The CDR3, as DNA: TGTGCCAGCAGTTTTAGAGACGGGGAGCTGTTTTTT.

The chain combines TRBV20-1 with TRBJ1-2; D uncertain. CDR1 and CDR2 (germline): DFQATT, SNEGSKA (reference sequence). The CDR3 has 10 residues. The CDR3 reads CSRRSYGYTF. The CDR3 DNA reads TGCAGCCGACGGTCGTATGGCTACACCTTC.

This clonotype has just one count. V usage is TRBV28 and J usage is TRBJ1-5; D possibly corresponds to TRBD1 (6 bases). Germline V gene sequence: CDR1 MDHEN, CDR2 SYDVKM. V was shortened by 5 bases and J by 5 bases, with 13 bases between the two germline ends. This CDR3 region has 14 residues. CDR3 in amino acids: CASSVRGLDQPQHF. The CDR3 nucleotides read TGTGCCAGCAGTGTCAGGGGATTAGATCAGCCCCAGCATTTT. Filled out from reference TRBV28 and TRBJ1-5, the complete variable domain reads DVKVTQSSRYLVKRTGEKVFLECVQDMDHENMFWYRQDPGLGLRLIYFSYDVKMKEKGDIPEGYSVSREKKERFSLILESASTNQTSMYLCASSVRGLDQPQHFGDGTRLSIL.

The V and J genes are TRBV28 and TRBJ2-4; maybe TRBD2 (6 bases). This CDR3 region has 15 residues. V lost 10 bases to trimming and J lost 2 bases, with 18 bases between them. Germline V gene sequence: CDR1 MDHEN, CDR2 SYDVKM. CDR3 sequence reads: CATQAGGVSKNIQYF. DNA for the CDR3: TGTGCCACCCAAGCCGGAGGGGTTTCCAAAAACATTCAGTACTTC.

This clonotype has a handful of counts. V gene TRBV7-9 combines with J gene TRBJ1-1; 11 nucleotides line up with TRBD1. The CDR3 sequence is 14 residues long. After removal of 0 bases from V and 7 bases from J, the junction contained 1 base not matched to a gene. CDR1 is SEHNR, CDR2 FQNEAQ, per germline (reference sequence). The CDR3 region has the DNA TGTGCCAGCAGCTTAGCGGGACAGGGGGGTGAAGCTTTCTTT. This sequence encodes CASSLAGQGGEAFF.

The chain combines TRBV29-1 with TRBJ1-1; D ambiguous. The CDR3 totals 14 residues. The V gene's germline CDR1 is SQVTM and CDR2 ANQGSEA. The ends were cut back, 0 bases at V and 6 bases at J, with 14 bases in the middle. The CDR3 DNA is TGCAGCGTTGAAGACCTCACCAACCGCGCTGAAGCTTTCTTT. Translated: CSVEDLTNRAEAFF.

This clonotype has just a few counts. The chain joins TRBV9 to TRBJ1-1; D possibly corresponds to TRBD1 (6 bases). Trimming removed 0 bases at V and 4 bases at J, with 16 bases between. The germline V gene has CDR1 SGDLS and CDR2 YYNGEE. This CDR3 contains 16 residues. In DNA, the CDR3 is TGTGCCAGCAGCGTAGATGGGGGGGCAGGATTCACTGAAGCTTTCTTT. This translates into CASSVDGGAGFTEAFF.

Only a few counts were recorded for this clonotype. This chain connects TRBV20-1 to TRBJ2-3; no clear D. This CDR3 has 13 amino acids. CDR1 and CDR2 from the germline V gene are DFQATT and SNEGSKA (reference sequence). V lost 5 bases and J 2 bases, leaving 11 bases between the germline ends. The CDR3 loop is CSAEVTVTDTQYF. CDR3 coding DNA: TGCAGTGCTGAGGTGACTGTCACAGATACGCAGTATTTT.

The rearrangement uses TRBV4-3 and TRBJ2-7; TRBD1 is a possible D gene (5 bases). CDR3 length equals 15 residues. Trimming removed 0 bases from V and 3 bases from J, with 12 bases in between. Germline CDR1 LGHNA, CDR2 YSLEER. The CDR3, as DNA: TGCGCCAGCAGCCAAGAAAGGGCAGGGTTCTACGAGCAGTACTTC. It translates to CASSQERAGFYEQYF.